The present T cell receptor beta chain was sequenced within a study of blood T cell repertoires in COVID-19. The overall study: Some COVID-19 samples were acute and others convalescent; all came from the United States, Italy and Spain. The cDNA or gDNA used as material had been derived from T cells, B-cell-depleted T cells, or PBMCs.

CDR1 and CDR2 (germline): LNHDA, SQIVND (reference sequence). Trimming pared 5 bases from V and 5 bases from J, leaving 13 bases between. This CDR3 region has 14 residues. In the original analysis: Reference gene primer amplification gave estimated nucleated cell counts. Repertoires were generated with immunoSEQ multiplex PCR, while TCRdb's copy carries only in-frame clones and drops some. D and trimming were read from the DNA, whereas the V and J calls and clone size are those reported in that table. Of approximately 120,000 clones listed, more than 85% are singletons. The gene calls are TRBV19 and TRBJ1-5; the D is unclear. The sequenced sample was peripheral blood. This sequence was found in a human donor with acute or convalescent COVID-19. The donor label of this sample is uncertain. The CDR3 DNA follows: TGTGCCAGTAGTCCTACAAACAGTTATCAGCCCCAGCATTTT. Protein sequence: CASSPTNSYQPQHF. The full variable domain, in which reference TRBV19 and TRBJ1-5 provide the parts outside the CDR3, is DGGITQSPKYLFRKEGQNVTLSCEQNLNHDAMYWYRQDPGQGLRLIYYSQIVNDFQKGDIAEGYSVSREKKESFPLTVTSAQKNPTAFYLCASSPTNSYQPQHFGDGTRLSIL.